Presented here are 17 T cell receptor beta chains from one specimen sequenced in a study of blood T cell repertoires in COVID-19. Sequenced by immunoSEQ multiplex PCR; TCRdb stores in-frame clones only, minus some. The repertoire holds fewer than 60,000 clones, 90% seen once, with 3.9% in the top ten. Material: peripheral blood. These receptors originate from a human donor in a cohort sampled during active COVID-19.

Here the CDR3 DNA reads TGTGCCTGGAGGCTAGCGGGAGTAAGCAACGAGCAGTACTTC. Translating gives CAWRLAGVSNEQYF. The V gene is TRBV30, the J gene TRBJ2-7; TRBD2 agrees at 10 bases. Germline CDR1 GTSNPN, CDR2 SVGIG (reference sequence). Unmatched junction bases numbered 7, after V lost 3 bases and J lost 5 bases. The CDR3 loop spans 14 amino acids.

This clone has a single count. In DNA form, the CDR3 reads TGTGCCATCAAGGCCTGGGGGGGCAATCAGCCCCAGCATTTT. Protein sequence: CAIKAWGGNQPQHF. This chain links TRBV10-3 with TRBJ1-5, with a possible D match to TRBD1 (5 bases). Trimming removed 7 bases at V and 2 bases at J, with 12 bases between. The CDR3 sequence is 14 residues long. The V gene's germline CDR1 is ENHRY and CDR2 SYGVKD.

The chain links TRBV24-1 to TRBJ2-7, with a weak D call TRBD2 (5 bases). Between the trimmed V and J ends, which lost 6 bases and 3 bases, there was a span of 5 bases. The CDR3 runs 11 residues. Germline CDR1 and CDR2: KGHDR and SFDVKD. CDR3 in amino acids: CATSSGYEQYF. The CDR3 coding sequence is TGTGCCACCAGTAGCGGCTACGAGCAGTACTTC.

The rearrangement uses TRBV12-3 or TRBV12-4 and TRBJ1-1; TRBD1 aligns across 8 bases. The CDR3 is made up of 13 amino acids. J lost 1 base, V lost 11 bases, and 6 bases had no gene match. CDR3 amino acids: CAVQDRGNTEAFF. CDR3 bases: TGTGCCGTACAAGACAGGGGGAACACTGAAGCTTTCTTT.

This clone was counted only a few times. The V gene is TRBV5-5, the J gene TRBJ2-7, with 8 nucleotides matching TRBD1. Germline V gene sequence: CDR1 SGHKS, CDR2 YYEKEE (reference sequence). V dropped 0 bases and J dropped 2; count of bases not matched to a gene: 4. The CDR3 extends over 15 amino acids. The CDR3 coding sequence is TGTGCCAGCAGCTTGGATGGACAGGGTGCCTACGAGCAGTACGTC. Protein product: CASSLDGQGAYEQYV.

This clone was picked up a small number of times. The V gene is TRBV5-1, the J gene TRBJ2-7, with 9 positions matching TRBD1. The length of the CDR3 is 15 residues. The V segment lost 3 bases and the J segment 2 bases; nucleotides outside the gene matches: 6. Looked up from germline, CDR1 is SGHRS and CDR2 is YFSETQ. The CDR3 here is CASSSSTGGPYEQYF. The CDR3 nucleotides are TGCGCCAGCAGCTCCTCGACAGGGGGGCCCTACGAGCAGTACTTC.

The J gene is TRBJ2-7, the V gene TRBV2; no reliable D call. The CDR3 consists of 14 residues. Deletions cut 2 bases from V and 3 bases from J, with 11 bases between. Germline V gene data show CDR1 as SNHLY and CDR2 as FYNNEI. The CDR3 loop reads CASSENPRGYEQYF. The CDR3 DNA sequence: TGTGCCAGCAGTGAAAATCCGAGAGGCTACGAGCAGTACTTC.

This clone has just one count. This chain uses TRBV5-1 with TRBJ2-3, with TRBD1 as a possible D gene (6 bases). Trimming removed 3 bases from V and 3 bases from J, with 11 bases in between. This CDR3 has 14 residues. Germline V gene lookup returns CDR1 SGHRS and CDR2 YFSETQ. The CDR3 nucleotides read TGCGCCAGCAGCTACGGGACAAAGACAGATACGCAGTATTTT. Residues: CASSYGTKTDTQYF.

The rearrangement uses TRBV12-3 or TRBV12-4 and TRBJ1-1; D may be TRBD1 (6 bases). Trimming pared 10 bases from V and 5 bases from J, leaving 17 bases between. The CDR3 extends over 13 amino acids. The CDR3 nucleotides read TGTGCCACAACGACAGACAGGATGACTGAAGCTTTCTTT. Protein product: CATTTDRMTEAFF.

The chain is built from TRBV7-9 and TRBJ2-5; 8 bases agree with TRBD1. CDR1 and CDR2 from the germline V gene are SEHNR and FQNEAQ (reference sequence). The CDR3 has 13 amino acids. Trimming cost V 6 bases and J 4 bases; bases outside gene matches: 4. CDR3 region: CASRGRGLETQYF. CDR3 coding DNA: TGTGCCAGCAGGGGCAGGGGGCTAGAGACCCAGTACTTC.

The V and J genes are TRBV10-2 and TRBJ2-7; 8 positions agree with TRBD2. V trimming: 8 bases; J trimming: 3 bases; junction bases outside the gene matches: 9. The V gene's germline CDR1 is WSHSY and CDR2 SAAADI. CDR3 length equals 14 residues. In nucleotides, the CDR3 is TGCGCCAGCCGCGGAGAGCGGGAGTTCTACGAGCAGTACTTC. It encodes CASRGEREFYEQYF.

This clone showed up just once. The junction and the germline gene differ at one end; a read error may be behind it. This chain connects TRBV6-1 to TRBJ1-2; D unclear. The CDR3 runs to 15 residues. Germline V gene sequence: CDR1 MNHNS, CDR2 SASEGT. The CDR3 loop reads CASSEVSDLNYGYTF. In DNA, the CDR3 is TGTGCCAGCAGCGAAGTGTCCGATCTAAACTATGGCTACACCTTC.

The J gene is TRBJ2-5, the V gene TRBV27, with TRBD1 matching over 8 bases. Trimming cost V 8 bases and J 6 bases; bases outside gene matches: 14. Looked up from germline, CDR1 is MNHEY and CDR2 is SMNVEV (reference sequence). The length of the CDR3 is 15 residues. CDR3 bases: TGTGCCAGCCGAATCCGTCGGACAGGGTGGAAGACCCAGTACTTC. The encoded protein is CASRIRRTGWKTQYF.

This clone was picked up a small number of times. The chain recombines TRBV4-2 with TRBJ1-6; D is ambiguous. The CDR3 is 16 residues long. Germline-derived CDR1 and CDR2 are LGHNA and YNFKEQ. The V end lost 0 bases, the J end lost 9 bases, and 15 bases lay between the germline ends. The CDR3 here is CASSQDRAGVISPLHF. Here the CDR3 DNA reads TGTGCCAGCAGCCAAGATAGGGCCGGGGTTATTTCACCCCTCCACTTT.

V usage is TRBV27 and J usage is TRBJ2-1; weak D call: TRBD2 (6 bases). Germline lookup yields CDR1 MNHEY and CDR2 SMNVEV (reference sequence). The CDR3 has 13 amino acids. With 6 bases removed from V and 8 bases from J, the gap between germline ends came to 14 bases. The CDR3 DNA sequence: TGTGCCAGCAGGGACTGGAGGGCCGATGAGCAGTTCTTC. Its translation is CASRDWRADEQFF.

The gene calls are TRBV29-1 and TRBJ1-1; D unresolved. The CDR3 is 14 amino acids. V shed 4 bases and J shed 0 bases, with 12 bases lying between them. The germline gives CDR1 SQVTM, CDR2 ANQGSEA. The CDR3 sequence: CSVGRYTMNTEAFF. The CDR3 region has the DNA TGCAGCGTTGGCAGATACACCATGAACACTGAAGCTTTCTTT. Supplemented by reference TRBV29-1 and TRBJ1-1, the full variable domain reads SAVISQKPSRDICQRGTSLTIQCQVDSQVTMMFWYRQQPGQSLTLIATANQGSEATYESGFVIDKFPISRPNLTFSTLTVSNMSPEDSSIYLCSVGRYTMNTEAFFGQGTRLTVV.

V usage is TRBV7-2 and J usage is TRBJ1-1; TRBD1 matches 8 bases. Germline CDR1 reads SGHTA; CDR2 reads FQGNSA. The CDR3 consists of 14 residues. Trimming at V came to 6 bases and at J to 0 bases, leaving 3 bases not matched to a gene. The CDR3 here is CASRRTGMNTEAFF. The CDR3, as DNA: TGTGCCAGCAGAAGGACAGGGATGAACACTGAAGCTTTCTTT. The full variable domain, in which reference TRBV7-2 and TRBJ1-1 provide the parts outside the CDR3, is GAGVSQSPSNKVTEKGKDVELRCDPISGHTALYWYRQSLGQGLEFLIYFQGNSAPDKSGLPSDRFSAERTGGSVSTLTIQRTQQEDSAVYLCASRRTGMNTEAFFGQGTRLTVV.